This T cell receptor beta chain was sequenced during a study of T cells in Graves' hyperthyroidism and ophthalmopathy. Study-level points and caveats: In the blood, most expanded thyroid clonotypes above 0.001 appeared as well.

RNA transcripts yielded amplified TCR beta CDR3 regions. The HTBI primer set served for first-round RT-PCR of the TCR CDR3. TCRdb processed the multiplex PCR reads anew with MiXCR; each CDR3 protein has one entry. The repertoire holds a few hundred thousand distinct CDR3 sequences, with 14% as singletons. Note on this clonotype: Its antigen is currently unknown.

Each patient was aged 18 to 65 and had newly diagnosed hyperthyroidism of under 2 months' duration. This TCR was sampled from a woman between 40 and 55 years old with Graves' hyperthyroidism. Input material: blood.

CDR3 residues: CASSLFGGGYNEQFF. The CDR3 DNA sequence: TGTGCCAGCAGCTTGTTTGGAGGGGGTTACAATGAGCAGTTCTTC. The chain uses TRBV11-1 and TRBJ2-1; the D gene could be TRBD1 or TRBD2 (6 bases each). The CDR3 length is 15 residues. The germline gives CDR1 SGHAT, CDR2 FQDESV (reference sequence). V lost 3 bases to trimming and J lost 4 bases, with 13 bases between them.